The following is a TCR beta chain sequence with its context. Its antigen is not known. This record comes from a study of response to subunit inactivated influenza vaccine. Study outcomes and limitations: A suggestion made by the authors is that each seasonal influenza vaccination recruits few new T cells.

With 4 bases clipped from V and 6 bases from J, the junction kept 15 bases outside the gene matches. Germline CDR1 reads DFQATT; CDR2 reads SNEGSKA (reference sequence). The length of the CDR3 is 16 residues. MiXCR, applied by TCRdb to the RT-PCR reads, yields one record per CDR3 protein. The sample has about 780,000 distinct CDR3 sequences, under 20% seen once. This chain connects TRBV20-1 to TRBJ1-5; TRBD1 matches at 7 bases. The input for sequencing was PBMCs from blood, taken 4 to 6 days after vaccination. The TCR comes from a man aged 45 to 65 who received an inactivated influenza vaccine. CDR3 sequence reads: CSATNPMTGIAQPQHF. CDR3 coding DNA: TGCAGTGCTACCAACCCTATGACAGGGATAGCTCAGCCCCAGCATTTT.